Each of the 3 T cell receptor beta chains below was sequenced from the same sample in a study of neoadjuvant nivolumab and ipilimumab in lung cancer. TCRdb keeps only in-frame clones here, not all; method: immunoSEQ multiplex PCR. The sample yields approximately 1,800 clones, 65% to 90% seen once. This material consisted of adjacent normal lung tissue, taken after neoadjuvant nivolumab, alone or with ipilimumab, at or shortly before surgery. The receptors stem from an adult with non-small cell lung cancer.

The V call is TRBV10-3, the J call TRBJ2-7; 10 bases map to TRBD1. The CDR3 loop spans 16 amino acids. The germline V gene encodes CDR1 ENHRY and CDR2 SYGVKD. J lost 3 bases, V lost 11 bases, and 16 bases had no gene match. CDR3 coding DNA: TGTGCCCTAACGCCCAACCAGGGGACAGGGGTCTACGAGCAGTACTTC. Protein product: CALTPNQGTGVYEQYF.

V and J are TRBV6-5 and TRBJ2-5; 10 bases fit TRBD2. Germline V gives CDR1 MNHEY, CDR2 SVGAGI. The CDR3 covers 16 residues. V shed 2 bases and J 2 bases; nucleotides not matched to a gene: 5. The CDR3 sequence: CASSYGAGGGQETQYF. Here the CDR3 DNA reads TGTGCCAGCAGTTACGGAGCGGGAGGGGGACAAGAGACCCAGTACTTC.

The chain is built from TRBV5-1 and TRBJ2-5, with 7 bases that match TRBD2. Germline V CDR1 and CDR2: SGHRS, YFSETQ. Trimming cost V 2 bases and J 3 bases; bases outside gene matches: 7. This CDR3 has 15 residues. The CDR3 nucleotides are TGCGCCAGCAGCTTCCAGGGAGGACTAGAAGAGACCCAGTACTTC. This sequence encodes CASSFQGGLEETQYF.